A selection of T cell receptor beta chains follows, all from one sample in a study of blood T cell repertoires in COVID-19. Profiled with immunoSEQ multiplex PCR; TCRdb holds only in-frame clones, not every one. This table has over 85,000 clones, about 72% appearing once. The sequenced material came from peripheral blood. The receptors shown here come from a man aged 55 to 70 with active or convalescent COVID-19. CDR3s include the opening cysteine and the closing phenylalanine or tryptophan. The D gene is left open where the match is weak. The size of a clone is reported for some rows only, either as once, few or many, or as a class for expanded clones.

J: TRBJ1-2
V: TRBV7-2
size: few
D: TRBD1
CDR3: CASSFPQTGSYGYTF
DNA: TGTGCCAGCAGCTTCCCTCAGACAGGGAGCTATGGCTACACCTTC

J: TRBJ1-6
V: TRBV5-4
size: NA
D: NA
CDR3: CASSLVQGSYSPLHF
DNA: TGTGCCAGCAGCTTGGTTCAGGGGAGTTATTCACCCCTCCACTTT

J: TRBJ2-7
V: TRBV13
size: NA
D: NA
CDR3: CASSHQGTIYEQYF
DNA: TGTGCCAGCAGCCACCAGGGTACAATTTACGAGCAGTACTTC

J: TRBJ1-5
V: TRBV27
size: once
D: NA
CDR3: CASSFSLPGGGLSNQPQHF
DNA: TGTGCCAGCAGTTTCTCACTCCCCGGGGGTGGGTTAAGCAATCAGCCCCAGCATTTT

J: TRBJ2-1
V: TRBV24-1
size: NA
D: TRBD1
CDR3: CATSESGQGGEQFF
DNA: TGTGCCACCAGTGAGTCTGGACAGGGGGGTGAGCAGTTCTTC

J: TRBJ2-1
V: TRBV29-1
size: NA
D: TRBD2
CDR3: CSVEYGGTYNEQFF
DNA: TGCAGCGTTGAGTACGGGGGGACCTACAATGAGCAGTTCTTC

J: TRBJ1-6
V: TRBV19
size: medium-sized
D: TRBD1
CDR3: CASSRQGTSSPLHF
DNA: TGTGCCAGTAGTAGACAGGGGACGAGTTCACCCCTCCACTTT

J: TRBJ1-4
V: TRBV19
size: NA
D: NA
CDR3: CASSPRVSNEKLFF
DNA: TGTGCCAGTAGTCCCCGGGTTTCTAATGAAAAACTGTTTTTT

J: TRBJ2-5
V: TRBV7-2
size: once
D: TRBD1
CDR3: CASSLQGSQETQYF
DNA: TGTGCCAGCAGCCTACAGGGGAGCCAAGAGACCCAGTACTTC

J: TRBJ2-3
V: TRBV27
size: NA
D: NA
CDR3: CASSFSKRVRTDTQYF
DNA: TGTGCCAGCAGTTTCTCGAAGCGGGTGCGCACAGATACGCAGTATTTT

J: TRBJ2-1
V: TRBV7-2
size: few
D: TRBD1
CDR3: CASSPTGGNNEQFF
DNA: TGTGCCAGCAGCCCTACAGGGGGTAACAATGAGCAGTTCTTC

J: TRBJ1-5
V: TRBV2
size: NA
D: NA
CDR3: CASSERRQGNQPQHF
DNA: TGTGCCAGCAGTGAACGGCGACAGGGCAATCAGCCCCAGCATTTT

J: TRBJ2-3
V: TRBV18
size: NA
D: NA
CDR3: CASSPNTNTDTQYF
DNA: TGTGCCAGCTCACCAAATACTAACACAGATACGCAGTATTTT

J: TRBJ2-1
V: TRBV5-1
size: NA
D: NA
CDR3: CASSFLGSRSYNEQFF
DNA: TGCGCCAGCAGCTTTCTGGGTAGCAGATCCTACAATGAGCAGTTCTTC

J: TRBJ2-1
V: TRBV7-8
size: NA
D: NA
CDR3: CASSSDPGFNEQFF
DNA: TGTGCCAGCAGCTCCGATCCGGGGTTCAATGAGCAGTTCTTC

J: TRBJ2-1
V: TRBV3-1/TRBV3-2
size: NA
D: TRBD2
CDR3: CASSQEVGGRFWEQFF
DNA: TGTGCCAGCAGCCAAGAGGTCGGCGGGAGATTCTGGGAGCAGTTCTTC

J: TRBJ1-5
V: TRBV6-2/TRBV6-3
size: NA
D: NA
CDR3: CASSYGTAGHQPQHF
DNA: TGTGCCAGCAGTTACGGAACGGCAGGGCATCAGCCCCAGCATTTT